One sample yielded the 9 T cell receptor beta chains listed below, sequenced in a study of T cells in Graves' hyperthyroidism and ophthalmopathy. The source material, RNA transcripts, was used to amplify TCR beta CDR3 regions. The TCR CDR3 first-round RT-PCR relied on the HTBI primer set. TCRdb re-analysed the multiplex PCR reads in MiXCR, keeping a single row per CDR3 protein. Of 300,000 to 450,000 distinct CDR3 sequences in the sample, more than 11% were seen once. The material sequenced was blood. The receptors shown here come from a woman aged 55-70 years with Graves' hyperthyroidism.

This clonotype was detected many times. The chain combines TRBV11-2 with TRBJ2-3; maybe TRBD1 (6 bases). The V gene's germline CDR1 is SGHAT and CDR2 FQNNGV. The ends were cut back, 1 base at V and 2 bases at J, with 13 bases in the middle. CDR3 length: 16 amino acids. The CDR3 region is CASSLGYGQSTDTQYF. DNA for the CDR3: TGTGCCAGCAGCTTAGGATATGGACAGTCCACAGATACGCAGTATTTT.

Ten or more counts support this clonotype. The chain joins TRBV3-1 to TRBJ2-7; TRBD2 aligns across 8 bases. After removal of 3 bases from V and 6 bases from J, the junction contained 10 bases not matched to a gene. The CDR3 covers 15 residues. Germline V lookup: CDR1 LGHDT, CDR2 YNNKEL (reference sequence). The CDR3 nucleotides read TGTGCCAGCAGCCAGCTGACGGGAGGGCCGCGCGAGCAGTACTTC. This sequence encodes CASSQLTGGPREQYF.

DNA of the CDR3: TGCAGCGTTGAAGGATACGGGACAGGGAAGGAAAAACTGTTTTTT. It specifies CSVEGYGTGKEKLFF. The V and J genes are TRBV29-1 and TRBJ1-4, with TRBD1 identical over 9 bases. From germline, CDR1 is SQVTM and CDR2 ANQGSEA. This CDR3 is 15 amino acids long. V dropped 1 base and J dropped 8; count of bases not matched to a gene: 8.

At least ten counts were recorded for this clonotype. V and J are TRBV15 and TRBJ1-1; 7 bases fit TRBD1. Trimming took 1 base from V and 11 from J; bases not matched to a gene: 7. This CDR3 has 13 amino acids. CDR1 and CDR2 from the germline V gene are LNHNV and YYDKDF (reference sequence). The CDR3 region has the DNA TGTGCCACCAGCAGAGGGACAGGTGGGGCGGCTTTCTTT. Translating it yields CATSRGTGGAAFF.

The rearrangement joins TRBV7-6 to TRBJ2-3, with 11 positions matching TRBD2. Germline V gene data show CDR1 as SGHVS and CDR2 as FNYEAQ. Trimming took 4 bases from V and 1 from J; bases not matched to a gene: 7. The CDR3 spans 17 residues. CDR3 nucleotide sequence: TGTGCCAGCAGCTATAAACTAGCGGGAGTGGGCACAGATACGCAGTATTTT. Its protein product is CASSYKLAGVGTDTQYF.

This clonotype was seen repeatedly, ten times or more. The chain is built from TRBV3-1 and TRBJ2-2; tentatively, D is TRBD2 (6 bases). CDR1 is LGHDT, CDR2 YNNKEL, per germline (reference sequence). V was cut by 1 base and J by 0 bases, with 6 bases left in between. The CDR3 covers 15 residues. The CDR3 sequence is CASSQAGANTGELFF. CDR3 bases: TGTGCCAGCAGCCAAGCGGGGGCGAACACCGGGGAGCTGTTTTTT.

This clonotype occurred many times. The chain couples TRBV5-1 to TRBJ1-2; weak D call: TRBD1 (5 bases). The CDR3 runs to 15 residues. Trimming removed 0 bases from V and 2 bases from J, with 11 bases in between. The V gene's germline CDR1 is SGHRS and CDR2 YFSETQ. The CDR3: CASSLGVGANYGYTF. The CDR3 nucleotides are TGCGCCAGCAGCTTGGGTGTCGGGGCCAACTATGGCTACACCTTC.

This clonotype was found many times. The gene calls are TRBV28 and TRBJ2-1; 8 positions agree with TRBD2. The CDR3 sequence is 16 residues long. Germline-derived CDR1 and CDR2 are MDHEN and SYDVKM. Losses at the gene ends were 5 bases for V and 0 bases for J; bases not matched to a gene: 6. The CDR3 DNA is TGTGCCAGCAGTCTCGTCACTAGCGGCTCCTACAATGAGCAGTTCTTC. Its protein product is CASSLVTSGSYNEQFF.

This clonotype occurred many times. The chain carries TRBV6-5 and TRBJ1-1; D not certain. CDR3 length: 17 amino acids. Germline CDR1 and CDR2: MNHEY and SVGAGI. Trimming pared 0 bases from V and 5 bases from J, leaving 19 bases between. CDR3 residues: CASSYSTPGAPRTEAFF. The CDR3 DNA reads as TGTGCCAGCAGTTACTCGACTCCGGGAGCCCCGAGGACTGAAGCTTTCTTT.